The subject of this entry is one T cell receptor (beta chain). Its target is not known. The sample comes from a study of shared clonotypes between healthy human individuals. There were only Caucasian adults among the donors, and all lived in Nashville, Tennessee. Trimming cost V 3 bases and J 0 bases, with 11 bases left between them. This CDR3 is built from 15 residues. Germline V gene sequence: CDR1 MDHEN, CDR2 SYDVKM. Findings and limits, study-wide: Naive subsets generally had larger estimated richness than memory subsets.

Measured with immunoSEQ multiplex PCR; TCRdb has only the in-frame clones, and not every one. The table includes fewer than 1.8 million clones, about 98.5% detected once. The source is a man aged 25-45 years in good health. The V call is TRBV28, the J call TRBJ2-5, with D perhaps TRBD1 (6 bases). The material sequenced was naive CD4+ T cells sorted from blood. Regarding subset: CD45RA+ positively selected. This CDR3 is CASSFRQAYQETQYF. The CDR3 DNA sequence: TGTGCCAGCAGTTTCCGACAGGCGTACCAAGAGACCCAGTACTTC.